This is a list of T cell receptor beta chains from one sample in a study. TCRdb processed the 5' RACE reads anew with MiXCR; each CDR3 protein has one entry. The profile shows tens of thousands of distinct CDR3 sequences, 26% of them singletons. The sample was naive CD4+ T cells sorted from a lymph node. Receptors were obtained from a female donor with breast cancer. Both conserved end residues are part of each CDR3. The D gene is left open where the match is weak. Clone size is not always given. Where it is, it says once, few, many or a class for expanded clones.

TGTGCCAGCAGCCAAGAGCGTACAGGCTCTGGAAACACCATATATTTT CASSQERTGSGNTIYF TRBV3-1 NA TRBJ1-3 NA
TGTGCCAGCAGCGTGGGGATTAGCAATCAGCCCCAGCATTTT CASSVGISNQPQHF TRBV9 NA TRBJ1-5 NA
TGCAGTGCAAGGACTAGGACTGGGGCCAACGTCCTGACTTTC CSARTRTGANVLTF TRBV20-1 TRBD2 TRBJ2-6 NA
TGTGCCAGCAGTTCCTCCGGGACAGGTGACCAAGAGACCCAGTACTTC CASSSSGTGDQETQYF TRBV27 TRBD1 TRBJ2-5 few
TGCGCCAGCAGCCAATGGGGCGGAAGTTCGGATGAGCAGTTCTTC CASSQWGGSSDEQFF TRBV4-1 NA TRBJ2-1 many
TGTGCCAGCAGCACAACTAGCGGTCGACTCCAAGAGACCCAGTACTTT CASSTTSGRLQETQYF TRBV7-2 TRBD2 TRBJ2-5 NA
TGCAGTGCTACAGGAGACGATAGCACAGATACGCAGTATTTT CSATGDDSTDTQYF TRBV20-1 NA TRBJ2-3 NA
TGTGCCATCAGTCGACAGTCTGGGGAAGAGACCCAGTACTTC CAISRQSGEETQYF TRBV10-3 NA TRBJ2-5 NA
TGTGCCAGCAGCCAACGACAGGTAGTTGAAGCTTTCTTT CASSQRQVVEAFF TRBV3-1 NA TRBJ1-1 many
TGCGCCAGCAGCACCACCGGGGTTAGCACAGATACGCAGTATTTT CASSTTGVSTDTQYF TRBV5-1 NA TRBJ2-3 few
TGTGCCAGCAGCTCCGACAGGGCCCCTGAAGCTTTCTTT CASSSDRAPEAFF TRBV7-8 TRBD1 TRBJ1-1 medium-sized
TGCAGTGCTCCCGGGCGGTGGGACGAGCAGTACTTC CSAPGRWDEQYF TRBV20-1 NA TRBJ2-7 NA
TGTGCCAGCAGCCCCTTAGGAGTAAGGGCATACGGTGAAGCTTTCTTT CASSPLGVRAYGEAFF TRBV13 NA TRBJ1-1 many
TGTGCCAGCACTCTATCGGCCCCGGACAGATACACAGATACGCAGTATTTT CASTLSAPDRYTDTQYF TRBV5-6 NA TRBJ2-3 few
TGTGCCAGCAGCGCAGATCCCGCAGGGGAGGTCTATGGCTACACCTTC CASSADPAGEVYGYTF TRBV11-2 NA TRBJ1-2 NA
TGCGCCAGCAGCCGGGGGGGTTCTGGACTTATCACAGATACGCAGTATTTT CASSRGGSGLITDTQYF TRBV5-1 TRBD2 TRBJ2-3 few
TGTGCCAGCAGCTTGGGACAGGTTCATGCGGAAGAAAAACGGTTTTTT CASSLGQVHAEEKRFF TRBV7-9 TRBD1 TRBJ1-4 NA
TGTGCCAGCGGTGAGGGGTACACTGGAGCTTTCTTT CASGEGYTGAFF TRBV2 NA TRBJ1-1 NA
TGTGCCAGCAGCGCTGCCGGGGAGCTGTTTTTT CASSAAGELFF TRBV9 NA TRBJ2-2 NA
TGCAGTGCTAGTCGCCAGGGAAGACAAGAGACCCAGTACTTC CSASRQGRQETQYF TRBV20-1 NA TRBJ2-5 few
TGTGCCAGCAGGTTACGTGGGGGGACAGGAGGGCAAAAACTGTTTTTT CASRLRGGTGGQKLFF TRBV12-3/TRBV12-4 TRBD1 TRBJ1-4 NA
TGTGCCAGCAGCCAAGATTATCCAGAGACCCAGTACTTC CASSQDYPETQYF TRBV14 NA TRBJ2-5 NA
TGTGCCAGCAGCTTATGGGTAGCGCGCTCCTACAATGAGCAGTTCTTC CASSLWVARSYNEQFF TRBV7-2 NA TRBJ2-1 few
TGTGCCAGCAGCTTCCGGACGGTTTATGGCTACACCTTC CASSFRTVYGYTF TRBV7-9 NA TRBJ1-2 medium-sized
TGTGCCAGCAGTACCGGACTAGCGGGAGAAGGAGGAAACATTCAGTACTTC CASSTGLAGEGGNIQYF TRBV28 TRBD2 TRBJ2-4 NA
TGTGCCAGCAGTTACGGACTTATAACGGGGGAGCTGTTTTTT CASSYGLITGELFF TRBV6-2/TRBV6-3 NA TRBJ2-2 few
TGTGCCAGCAGCACCGGCCAGGGAAACACCATATATTTT CASSTGQGNTIYF TRBV5-6 NA TRBJ1-3 few
TGTGCCAGCAGTGGGGGGACAGGGATGAACACTGAAGCTTTCTTT CASSGGTGMNTEAFF TRBV6-1 TRBD1 TRBJ1-1 few
TGTGCCAGCAGCGTAGATGGGGGTGAGCAGTTCTTC CASSVDGGEQFF TRBV9 NA TRBJ2-1 NA
TGTGCCACCAGTGATTTGGCTAGCGGGTTTTACAATGAGCAGTTCTTC CATSDLASGFYNEQFF TRBV24-1 TRBD2 TRBJ2-1 few
TGTGCCAGCAGCTTAACGTTTCGGCCAGATAATGAGCAGTTCTTC CASSLTFRPDNEQFF TRBV7-3 NA TRBJ2-1 NA
TGTGCCAGCAGTGAAGCAACCGGGGGGACTGAAGCTTTCTTT CASSEATGGTEAFF TRBV6-1 NA TRBJ1-1 few
TGCGCCAGCAGCCAAGACTATTCCCGAACGCCGCCGTTCTTC CASSQDYSRTPPFF TRBV4-3 NA TRBJ2-1 NA
TGCGCCAGCAGCCGTCAGGGCTCGAATTCACCCCTCCACTTT CASSRQGSNSPLHF TRBV4-1 NA TRBJ1-6 few
TGTGCCAGCAGCTTAGGCGGGCGAGCATACGAGCAGTACTTC CASSLGGRAYEQYF TRBV7-2 NA TRBJ2-7 NA
TGTGCCAGCAGTGAAATAGGACTAGCGGGCCACGAGCAGTACTTC CASSEIGLAGHEQYF TRBV6-1 TRBD2 TRBJ2-7 many
TGTGCCAGCAGTTCCATGACAGGTTCCTACGAGCAGTACTTC CASSSMTGSYEQYF TRBV27 NA TRBJ2-7 NA
TGTGCCACCAGCAGAGATCGAACTAGCGTAGATACGCAGTATTTT CATSRDRTSVDTQYF TRBV15 TRBD2 TRBJ2-3 NA
TGCAGTGCTAGAAATGCCACTCGGGACTACCAAGACACAGATACGCAGTATTTT CSARNATRDYQDTDTQYF TRBV20-1 TRBD2 TRBJ2-3 NA
TGCAGTGCTAGGCGCTCAGGGGTAATGGCTGAAGCTTTCTTT CSARRSGVMAEAFF TRBV20-1 NA TRBJ1-1 few
TGTGCCAGCTCGTCCGACGGTAATGAAAAACTGTTTTTT CASSSDGNEKLFF TRBV18 NA TRBJ1-4 NA
TGTGCCAGCAGTTACCACGGGGAGGTCGGGACTGAAGCTTTCTTT CASSYHGEVGTEAFF TRBV6-6 NA TRBJ1-1 few
TGTGCCATGAGACTAGCGGGAGGGCACGAGCAGTTCTTC CAMRLAGGHEQFF TRBV2 TRBD2 TRBJ2-1 NA
TGTGCCAGCAGTGATAGTACTACTAGCACAGATACGCAGTATTTT CASSDSTTSTDTQYF TRBV6-1 NA TRBJ2-3 medium-sized
TGTGCCAGCAGGACACTCGGGACAGGGGGAAACAATGGGCAGTTCTTC CASRTLGTGGNNGQFF TRBV4-2 TRBD1 TRBJ2-1 NA
TGTGCCAGCAGCTTTCGTGAGGCATACAATGAGCAGTTCTTC CASSFREAYNEQFF TRBV9 NA TRBJ2-1 many
TGTGCCAGCAGCTTAGGCGCTAGGGGAAGTGAAAAACTGTTTTTT CASSLGARGSEKLFF TRBV7-8 NA TRBJ1-4 few
TGCGCCAGCAGCCAACGACTAGCGGGAGAAAGTTACCACGAGCAGTACTTC CASSQRLAGESYHEQYF TRBV4-3 TRBD2 TRBJ2-7 many
TGTGCCAGCAGTGTTTCCCCACGGGGACAGGGGGCGCGTTACGAGCAGTACTTC CASSVSPRGQGARYEQYF TRBV25-1 TRBD1 TRBJ2-7 NA
TGTGCCAGCAGCCTCCAGACTAGCGGCAAAACAATGAGCGGTGAGCAGTTCTTC CASSLQTSGKTMSGEQFF TRBV4-2 TRBD2 TRBJ2-1 many
TGTGCCACCAGTGATGGGGGGTCACTCTCCTACAATGAGCAGTTCTTC CATSDGGSLSYNEQFF TRBV24-1 NA TRBJ2-1 NA
TGCGCCAGCAGACCCGCTGGGATGAACACTGAAGCTTTCTTT CASRPAGMNTEAFF TRBV5-1 NA TRBJ1-1 many
TGCGCCAGCAGCAGGGGGCACCTACAAATGAACACTGAAGCTTTCTTT CASSRGHLQMNTEAFF TRBV5-1 TRBD1 TRBJ1-1 NA
TGTGCCAGCAGTCTCCGGGACAGGGCCTACGAGCAGTACTTC CASSLRDRAYEQYF TRBV13 TRBD1 TRBJ2-7 many
TGCGCCAGCAGACGCGAAGGACAGGGGTTTGGAAATACGCAGTATTTT CASRREGQGFGNTQYF TRBV5-1 TRBD1 TRBJ2-3 NA
TGTGCCAGCAGCCAAGGGACTACTACCTACGAGCAGTACTTC CASSQGTTTYEQYF TRBV4-2 NA TRBJ2-7 NA
TGCAGTGCCCAGATTCGCAGGGGCTCCAATCAGCCCCAGCATTTT CSAQIRRGSNQPQHF TRBV20-1 NA TRBJ1-5 few
TGCGCCAGCAGCTTGGCGCGAGGACTAGCGGGAGGGACCTACGAGCAGTACTTC CASSLARGLAGGTYEQYF TRBV5-1 TRBD2 TRBJ2-7 NA
TGCGCCAGCAGCTTGGATGTGGAGAACACTGAAGCTTTCTTT CASSLDVENTEAFF TRBV5-1 NA TRBJ1-1 many
TGTGCCAGCGGAGCTAGCGGGACCGGGGAGCTGTTTTTT CASGASGTGELFF TRBV6-5 TRBD2 TRBJ2-2 NA